These 10 T cell receptor beta chains share one sample of origin, sequenced in a study of blood T cell repertoires in COVID-19. Sequencing used immunoSEQ multiplex PCR; TCRdb keeps in-frame clones, though not all of them. The repertoire has some 140,000 clones, 81% of them found once; the top ten carry around 8%. Input material: peripheral blood. The source of these receptors is a woman aged 60 to 75 with active or convalescent COVID-19.

This chain uses TRBV4-2 with TRBJ2-7; 9 bases align to TRBD1. The ends lost 1 base at V and 5 bases at J; junction bases unmatched: 6. This CDR3 has 15 residues. Germline CDR1 LGHNA, CDR2 YNFKEQ. DNA for the CDR3: TGTGCCAGCAGCCAAGGGGACAGGGAAAGCAACGAGCAGTACTTC. It is translated as CASSQGDRESNEQYF.

The chain recombines TRBV2 with TRBJ1-6; D not certain. CDR1 is SNHLY and CDR2 is FYNNEI in the germline V gene. The CDR3 runs to 12 residues. V lost 6 bases and J lost 14, with 14 bases in between. CDR3 nucleotide sequence: TGTGCCAGCAGATCGGAGGACTGGGCCCTCCACTTT. This codes for CASRSEDWALHF.

The V gene is TRBV5-8, the J gene TRBJ2-1, with 8 bases that match TRBD1. CDR1 is SGHTS, CDR2 YDEGEE, per germline. V shed 0 bases, J shed 0 bases, and the junction held 2 bases outside the gene matches. There are 16 residues in the CDR3. The DNA for the CDR3 is TGTGCCAGCAGCTTGGGGGACAGGCCCTCCTACAATGAGCAGTTCTTC. Its protein is CASSLGDRPSYNEQFF.

V and J are TRBV28 and TRBJ1-2; TRBD1 matches 8 bases. Germline-derived CDR1 and CDR2 are MDHEN and SYDVKM. There are 16 residues in the CDR3. V dropped 2 bases and J dropped 8; count of bases not matched to a gene: 13. The CDR3 sequence is CASSLPMQGAFDGYTF. The CDR3 DNA follows: TGTGCCAGCAGTTTACCGATGCAGGGGGCATTCGACGGCTACACCTTC.

The V gene is TRBV29-1, the J gene TRBJ1-2, with 8 bases matching TRBD1. CDR3 length: 15 residues. J was trimmed by 3 bases and V by 3 bases; bases with no gene match: 9. The germline V gene has CDR1 SQVTM and CDR2 ANQGSEA. The CDR3 spells CSVDGSDRGDYGYTF. The CDR3, as DNA: TGCAGCGTTGACGGGTCCGACAGGGGAGACTATGGCTACACCTTC.

V is TRBV29-1 and J is TRBJ1-2, with D possibly TRBD1 on 5 matching bases. Trimming removed 5 bases at V and 5 bases at J, with 15 bases between. Germline V gives CDR1 SQVTM, CDR2 ANQGSEA. The CDR3 is made up of 13 amino acids. The CDR3 region has the DNA TGCAGCGTTAGTGTGACAGCCTTATATGGCTACACCTTC. Protein sequence: CSVSVTALYGYTF.

The chain carries TRBV11-2 and TRBJ2-1, with 7 bases identical to TRBD1. V shed 5 bases and J 7 bases; nucleotides not matched to a gene: 5. The CDR3 runs 13 residues. Germline loops: CDR1 SGHAT, CDR2 FQNNGV. The CDR3 here is CASSPNRGNEQFF. DNA of the CDR3: TGTGCCAGCAGCCCAAACAGGGGAAATGAGCAGTTCTTC.

The chain couples TRBV6-5 to TRBJ1-6; D may be TRBD1 (6 bases). Germline V gene lookup returns CDR1 MNHEY and CDR2 SVGAGI. The CDR3 is 14 amino acids. V lost 7 bases, J lost 9 bases, and 16 bases lay in between. CDR3 region: CASTGTFLGSPLHF. The CDR3 DNA reads as TGTGCCAGCACTGGGACATTTTTAGGTTCACCCCTCCACTTT.

This chain joins TRBV7-2 and TRBJ2-2, with D uncertain. The CDR3 consists of 13 residues. V lost 2 bases and J 6 bases, leaving 7 bases between the germline ends. CDR1 SGHTA and CDR2 FQGNSA come from the germline V gene. As DNA, the CDR3 is TGTGCCAGCAGCTTACTACCGGCCGGGGAGCTGTTTTTT. Residues: CASSLLPAGELFF.

J is TRBJ1-4 and V is TRBV6-6; D gene unclear. Germline V lookup: CDR1 MNHNY, CDR2 SVGAGI (reference sequence). This CDR3 has 13 amino acids. V lost 5 bases, J lost 8 bases, and 12 bases lay in between. CDR3 sequence: CASSGQAWEKLFF. The DNA of the CDR3 is TGTGCCAGCAGTGGGCAGGCGTGGGAAAAACTGTTTTTT.